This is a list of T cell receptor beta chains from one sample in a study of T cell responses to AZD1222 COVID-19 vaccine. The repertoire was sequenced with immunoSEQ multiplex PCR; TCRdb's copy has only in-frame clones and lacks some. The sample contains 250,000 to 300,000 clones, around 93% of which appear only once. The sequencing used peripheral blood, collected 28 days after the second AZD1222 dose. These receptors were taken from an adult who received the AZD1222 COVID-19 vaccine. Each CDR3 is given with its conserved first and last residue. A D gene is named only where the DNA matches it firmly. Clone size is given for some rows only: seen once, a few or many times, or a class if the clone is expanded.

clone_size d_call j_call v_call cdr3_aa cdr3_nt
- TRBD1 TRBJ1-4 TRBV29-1 CSVEGSVTGGHEKLFF TGCAGCGTTGAAGGGTCAGTGACAGGGGGCCATGAAAAACTGTTTTTT
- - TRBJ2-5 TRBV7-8 CASSLPLGLRETQYF TGTGCCAGCAGCCTACCCTTGGGGTTGCGAGAGACCCAGTACTTC
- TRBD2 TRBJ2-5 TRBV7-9 CASSPGTSGKETQYF TGTGCCAGCAGCCCCGGGACTAGCGGGAAAGAGACCCAGTACTTC
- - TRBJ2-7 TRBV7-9 CASSRTVPDEQYF TGTGCCAGCAGTCGGACAGTGCCGGACGAGCAGTACTTC
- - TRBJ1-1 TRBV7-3 CASTPPGGCTEAFF TGTGCCAGCACGCCCCCGGGGGGCTGCACTGAAGCTTTCTTT
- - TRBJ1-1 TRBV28 CASSFPRGGTTTEAFF TGTGCCAGCAGTTTCCCTAGGGGGGGGACGACCACTGAAGCTTTCTTT
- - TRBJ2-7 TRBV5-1 CASSLAVMRVREQYF TGCGCCAGCAGCTTGGCGGTGATGAGAGTCCGCGAGCAGTACTTC
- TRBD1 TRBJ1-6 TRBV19 CASSPGTGQSNSPLHF TGTGCCAGTAGTCCCGGTACGGGACAGAGTAATTCACCCCTCCACTTT
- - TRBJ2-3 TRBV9 CASSVRDEPDTQYF TGTGCCAGCAGCGTTCGTGACGAGCCAGATACGCAGTATTTT
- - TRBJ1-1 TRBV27 CASSLLQGNTEAFF TGTGCCAGCAGTTTACTCCAGGGGAACACTGAAGCTTTCTTT
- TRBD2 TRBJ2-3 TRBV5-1 CASSPGTSGGLDTQYF TGCGCCAGCAGCCCCGGGACTAGCGGGGGCCTGGATACGCAGTATTTT
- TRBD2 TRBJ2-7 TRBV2 CASEAGDSNEQYF TGTGCCAGTGAGGCGGGAGATTCCAACGAGCAGTACTTC
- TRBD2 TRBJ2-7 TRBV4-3 CASSQLHRLAQYEQYF TGCGCCAGCAGCCAGCTTCATAGACTAGCGCAATACGAGCAGTACTTC
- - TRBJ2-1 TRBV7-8 CASSRYGDYNEQFF TGTGCCAGCAGCCGATATGGTGACTACAATGAGCAGTTCTTC
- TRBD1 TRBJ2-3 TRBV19 CASRISGTGVADTQYF TGTGCCAGTAGAATCTCTGGGACAGGGGTAGCAGATACGCAGTATTTT
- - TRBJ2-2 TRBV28 CASSLQDRDTGELFF TGTGCCAGCAGTTTGCAGGACAGAGACACCGGGGAGCTGTTTTTT
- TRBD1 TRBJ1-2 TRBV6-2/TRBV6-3 CASSPVRRGRRNGYTF TGTGCCAGCAGCCCGGTTAGGAGGGGGCGCAGGAATGGCTACACCTTC
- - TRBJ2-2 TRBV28 CASHKDGTLHGELFF TGTGCCAGCCACAAGGACGGGACTTTACACGGGGAGCTGTTTTTT
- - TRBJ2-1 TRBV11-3 CASSPTRYNEQFF TGTGCCAGCAGCCCGACTAGGTACAATGAGCAGTTCTTC
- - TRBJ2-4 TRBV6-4 CARRSGCGVFGIQYF TGTGCCAGGAGGTCAGGTTGTGGAGTTTTTGGGATTCAGTACTTC
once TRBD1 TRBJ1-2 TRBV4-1 CASSQVQGGYGYTF TGCGCCAGCAGCCAAGTTCAGGGGGGCTATGGCTACACCTTC
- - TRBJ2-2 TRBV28 CASSSPESDTGELFF TGTGCCAGCAGTTCACCTGAGTCGGACACCGGGGAGCTGTTTTTT
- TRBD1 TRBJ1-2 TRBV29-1 CSVRTGGGSGYTF TGCAGCGTACGAACAGGGGGCGGTAGCGGCTACACCTTC
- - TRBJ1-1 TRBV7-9 CASSYGGANTEAFF TGTGCCAGCAGCTATGGGGGGGCGAACACTGAAGCTTTCTTT
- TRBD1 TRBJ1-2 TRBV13 CASSPRDSLNYGYTF TGTGCCAGCAGCCCCAGGGACAGCTTGAACTATGGCTACACCTTC